This T cell receptor beta chain was sequenced during a study of T cell changes during pregnancy in multiple sclerosis. The repertoire was sequenced with immunoSEQ multiplex PCR; TCRdb's copy has only in-frame clones and lacks some. The sample yields 11,000 or so clones, roughly 80% seen once. The CDR3 is made up of 14 amino acids. Germline CDR1 and CDR2: SGHVS and FQNEAQ. The V gene lost 0 bases and the J gene lost 8 bases, with 11 bases spanning the gap. The clonotype comes from a female donor in good health, enrolled as a control in a pregnancy study. The source was CD8+ T cells from peripheral blood mononuclear cells, collected after pregnancy. V gene TRBV7-8 combines with J gene TRBJ2-1; no clear D gene. CDR3 sequence reads: CASSLAESVHEQFF. CDR3 DNA: TGTGCCAGCAGCTTAGCCGAGAGTGTGCATGAGCAGTTCTTC. The whole variable domain, remainder taken from reference TRBV7-8 and TRBJ2-1, is GAGVSQSPRYKVAKRGQDVALRCDPISGHVSLFWYQQALGQGPEFLTYFQNEAQLDKSGLPSDRFFAERPEGSVSTLKIQRTQQEDSAVYLCASSLAESVHEQFFGPGTRLTVL.